These T cell receptor beta chains were read from a single sample in a study of T cell clones after liver transplantation. Clones were read by immunoSEQ multiplex PCR, and TCRdb kept only the in-frame ones, dropping some. The repertoire holds 40,000 to 65,000 clones, 65% to 85% seen once, with around 8.7% in the top ten. The starting material was CD4+ T cells from blood, obtained before liver transplant. All receptors come from a human donor who received a liver transplant. CDR3s include the opening cysteine and the closing phenylalanine or tryptophan. Each record gives: V gene, J gene, CDR3 protein.

TRBV5-1	TRBJ2-1	CASSSYPYSGYNEQFF
TRBV21-1	TRBJ2-3	CASSKLLAGGKDTQYF
TRBV2	TRBJ2-2	CASSGTVNTGELFF
TRBV28	TRBJ1-1	CASKADRVRTEAFF
TRBV13	TRBJ1-2	CASSLGGIYGYTF
TRBV5-1	TRBJ2-1	CASSPGTGNNEQFF
TRBV6-1	TRBJ2-3	CASHPGSTDTQYF
TRBV4-1	TRBJ2-1	CASSQHSGAYNEQFF
TRBV4-3	TRBJ2-3	CASSQEPRTDTQYF
TRBV7-3	TRBJ1-1	CASSLGQARNTEAFF
TRBV9	TRBJ2-5	CASSQNQETQYF
TRBV28	TRBJ2-3	CASSQAGGTDTQYF
TRBV9	TRBJ2-7	CASSARPSSYEQYF
TRBV29-1	TRBJ2-5	CSVDMDRGPETQYF
TRBV14	TRBJ2-3	CASSPPWVGTDTQYF
TRBV7-2	TRBJ2-5	CASSLMGTGATWETQYF
TRBV9	TRBJ2-1	CASTPRSGPYNEQFF
TRBV9	TRBJ1-3	CASSVATRSAGNTIYF
TRBV27	TRBJ2-3	CASSPRLAGGWDTQYF
TRBV7-9	TRBJ2-3	CASSPPGRVGDTQYF
TRBV5-1	TRBJ1-1	CASSRNRAGGTEAFF
TRBV4-2	TRBJ2-6	CASSQIGLAGGQVSGANVLTF
TRBV2	TRBJ1-5	CASSGWGGGQPQHF
TRBV9	TRBJ1-4	CASSAQGTGINEKLFF
TRBV6-1	TRBJ2-7	CASTTGSSYEQYF
TRBV11-2	TRBJ2-7	CASSTNILDEQYF
TRBV6-6	TRBJ2-7	CASTRTGVLYEQYF
TRBV29-1	TRBJ2-1	CSVERTSAYNEQFF
TRBV5-6	TRBJ1-2	CASRLIGQSGYVYGYTF
TRBV4-2	TRBJ1-2	CASSQDVTANYGYTF
TRBV5-4	TRBJ2-3	CASSFVGGGPDTQYF
TRBV4-2	TRBJ2-5	CASSQTDSQETQYF
TRBV7-8	TRBJ2-5	CASSLASDPWGEETQYF
TRBV11-2	TRBJ2-7	CASSPGTSGRAVAEQYF
TRBV12-5	TRBJ1-1	CASGLVLKGGTEAFF
TRBV2	TRBJ2-7	CAGRQYAYEQYF
TRBV11-1	TRBJ2-2	CASSSGYATTGELFF
TRBV29-1	TRBJ1-3	CSVRGKTGNTIYF
TRBV30	TRBJ1-1	CAWSNTEAFF
TRBV30	TRBJ1-3	CARAGGNTIYF
TRBV19	TRBJ2-3	CASSKLADTDTQYF
TRBV11-3	TRBJ2-3	CASSFGLAGSTDTQYF
TRBV15	TRBJ1-1	CATSAGATEAFF
TRBV15	TRBJ2-5	CATSRAPPGGGETQYF
TRBV7-2	TRBJ2-7	CASSASSGPYEQYF
TRBV9	TRBJ1-1	CASSVEQGGTEAFF
TRBV6-6	TRBJ1-4	CASSSVGWTTNEKLFF
TRBV9	TRBJ2-1	CASSVHSRPSGGANEQFF
TRBV9	TRBJ2-2	CASRNPGSHTGELFF
TRBV18	TRBJ2-7	CASSPREESQYF
TRBV7-2	TRBJ2-5	CASSLGDETQYF
TRBV7-6	TRBJ2-3	CASSLTGGTRSTDTQYF
TRBV18	TRBJ2-7	CASSPLIRSSRGSYEQYF
TRBV7-9	TRBJ2-3	CASSLETGTQYF
TRBV2	TRBJ1-1	CASTTYTEAFF